Sequencing of this TCR beta chain was carried out in a study of blood T cell repertoires in COVID-19. On the study more broadly: Italy, Spain and the United States were the sources of the convalescent and acute COVID-19 samples. PBMCs, B-cell-depleted T cells, or T cells were the source of the cDNA or gDNA that made up the material.

Details on this clone: This same CDR3 is encoded by further DNA sequences in the sample.

Trimming took 4 bases from V and 2 from J; bases not matched to a gene: 2. The CDR3 is made up of 14 amino acids. Per the germline V gene, CDR1 is LNHDA and CDR2 is SQIVND (reference sequence). Clones were read by immunoSEQ multiplex PCR, and TCRdb kept only the in-frame ones, dropping some. The sample includes 150,000 to 200,000 clones, 85% to 95% seen only once; the top ten take roughly 0.7%. During active infection, Seattle patients enrolled and were then monitored through disease. The receptor was derived from a man younger than 40 with COVID-19, enrolled during active disease. Specimen: peripheral blood. The gene calls are TRBV19 and TRBJ1-2; 9 nucleotides align to TRBD1. This chain's CDR3 is CASSRGQGNYGYTF. The CDR3 region has the DNA TGTGCCAGTAGTAGGGGACAGGGCAACTATGGCTACACCTTC. Full variable domain (outside the CDR3, taken from reference TRBV19 and TRBJ1-2): DGGITQSPKYLFRKEGQNVTLSCEQNLNHDAMYWYRQDPGQGLRLIYYSQIVNDFQKGDIAEGYSVSREKKESFPLTVTSAQKNPTAFYLCASSRGQGNYGYTFGSGTRLTVV.